This T cell receptor (beta chain) was profiled in a study of blood T cell repertoires in COVID-19. Looking at the study overall: The samples span acute and convalescent COVID-19 from the United States, Italy and Spain. PBMCs, B-cell-depleted T cells, or T cells were the source of the cDNA or gDNA that made up the material.

Original methodology: Reference gene primer amplification gave nucleated cell count estimates. Using immunoSEQ multiplex PCR, the repertoire was profiled, and TCRdb retains in-frame clones only, with some absent. V and J calls plus clone size are reproduced from that table; the DNA served to infer D and trimming. Seen here are some 260,000 clones, 70% to 90% observed once, and the top ten hold 6.3%. Seattle-derived patients entered the study during active infection and were followed longitudinally. This CDR3 region has 17 residues. CDR1 is MNHEY and CDR2 is SMNVEV in the germline V gene (reference sequence). J lost 7 bases, V lost 3 bases, and 13 bases had no gene match.

The clonotype comes from a woman aged 30 to 39 with COVID-19, enrolled during active disease. Source material: peripheral blood. J is TRBJ2-1 and V is TRBV27; 9 bases are a match to TRBD2. CDR3 DNA: TGTGCCAGCAGTTTCCTTCTGGGGCGGGAGGGGGGAAATGAGCAGTTCTTC. Translation gives CASSFLLGREGGNEQFF.